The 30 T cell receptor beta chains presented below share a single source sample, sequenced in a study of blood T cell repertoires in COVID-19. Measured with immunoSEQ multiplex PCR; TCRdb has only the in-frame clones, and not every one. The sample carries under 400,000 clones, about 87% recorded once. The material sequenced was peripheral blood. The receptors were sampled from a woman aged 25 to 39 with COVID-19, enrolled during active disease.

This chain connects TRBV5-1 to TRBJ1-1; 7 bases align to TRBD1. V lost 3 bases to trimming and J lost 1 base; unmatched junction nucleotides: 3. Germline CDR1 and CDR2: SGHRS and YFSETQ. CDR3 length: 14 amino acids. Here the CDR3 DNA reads TGCGCCAGCAGCTCACAGGGGCCGAACACTGAAGCTTTCTTT. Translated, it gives CASSSQGPNTEAFF.

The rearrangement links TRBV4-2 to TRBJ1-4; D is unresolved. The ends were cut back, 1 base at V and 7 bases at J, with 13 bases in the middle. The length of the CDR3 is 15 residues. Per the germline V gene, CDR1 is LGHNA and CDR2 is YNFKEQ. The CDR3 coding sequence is TGTGCCAGCAGCCAAGGGTCGCAAGTCGGTGAAAAACTGTTTTTT. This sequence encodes CASSQGSQVGEKLFF.

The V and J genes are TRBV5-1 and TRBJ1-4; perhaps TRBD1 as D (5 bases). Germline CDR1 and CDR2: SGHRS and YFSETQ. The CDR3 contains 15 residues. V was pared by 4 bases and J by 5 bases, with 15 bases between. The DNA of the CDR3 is TGCGCCAGCAGCCTAGACAGCATGGGAAATGAAAAACTGTTTTTT. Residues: CASSLDSMGNEKLFF.

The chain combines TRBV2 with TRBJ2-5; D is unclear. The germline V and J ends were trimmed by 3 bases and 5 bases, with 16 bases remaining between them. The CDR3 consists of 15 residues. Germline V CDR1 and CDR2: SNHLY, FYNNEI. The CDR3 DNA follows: TGTGCCAGCAGTGATACGGTAGAGTCATACGAGACCCAGTACTTC. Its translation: CASSDTVESYETQYF.

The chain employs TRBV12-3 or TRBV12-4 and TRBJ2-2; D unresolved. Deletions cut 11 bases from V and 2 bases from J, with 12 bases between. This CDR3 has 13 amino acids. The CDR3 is CALRRKNTGELFF. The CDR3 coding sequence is TGTGCCTTAAGGCGGAAAAACACCGGGGAGCTGTTTTTT.

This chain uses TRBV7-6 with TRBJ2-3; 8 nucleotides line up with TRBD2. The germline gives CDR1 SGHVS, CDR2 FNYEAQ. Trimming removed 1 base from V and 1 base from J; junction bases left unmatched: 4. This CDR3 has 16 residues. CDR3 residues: CASSLGAAGGTDTQYF. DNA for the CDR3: TGTGCCAGCAGCTTAGGTGCAGCGGGGGGCACAGATACGCAGTATTTT.

This CDR3 reads CASSDRDREQETQYF. CDR3 nucleotide sequence: TGTGCCAGCAGCGATAGGGACAGAGAACAAGAGACCCAGTACTTC. This rearrangement joins TRBV6-4 to TRBJ2-5; 7 bases align to TRBD1. The germline CDR1 and CDR2 sequences are MRHNA and SNTAGT. This CDR3 comprises 15 residues. V trimming: 6 bases; J trimming: 2 bases; junction bases outside the gene matches: 9.

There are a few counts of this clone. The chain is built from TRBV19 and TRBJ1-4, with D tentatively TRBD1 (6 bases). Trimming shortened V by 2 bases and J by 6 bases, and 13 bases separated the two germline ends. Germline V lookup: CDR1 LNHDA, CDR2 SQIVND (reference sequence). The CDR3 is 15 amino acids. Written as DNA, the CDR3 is TGTGCCAGTAGTATAAGGAGAAAGGGGGATGAAAAACTGTTTTTT. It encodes CASSIRRKGDEKLFF.

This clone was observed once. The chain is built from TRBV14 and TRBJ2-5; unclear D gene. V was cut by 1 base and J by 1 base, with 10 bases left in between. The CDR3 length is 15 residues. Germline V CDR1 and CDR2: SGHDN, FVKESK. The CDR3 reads CASSQVHLPQETQYF. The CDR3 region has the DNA TGTGCCAGCAGCCAAGTCCACCTACCCCAAGAGACCCAGTACTTC.

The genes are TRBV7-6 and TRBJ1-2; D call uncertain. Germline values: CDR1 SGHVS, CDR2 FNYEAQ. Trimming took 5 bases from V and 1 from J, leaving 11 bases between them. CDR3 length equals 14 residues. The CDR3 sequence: CASSPSTGNYGYTF. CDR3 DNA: TGTGCCAGCAGCCCTTCCACCGGTAACTATGGCTACACCTTC.

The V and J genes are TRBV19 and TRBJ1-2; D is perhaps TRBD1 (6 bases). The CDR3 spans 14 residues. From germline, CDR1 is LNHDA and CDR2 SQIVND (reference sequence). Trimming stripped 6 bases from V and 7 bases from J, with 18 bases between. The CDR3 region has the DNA TGTGCCAGTAGCCGACTGACAGGAATCGGTGGCTACACCTTC. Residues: CASSRLTGIGGYTF. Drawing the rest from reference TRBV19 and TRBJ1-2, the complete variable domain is DGGITQSPKYLFRKEGQNVTLSCEQNLNHDAMYWYRQDPGQGLRLIYYSQIVNDFQKGDIAEGYSVSREKKESFPLTVTSAQKNPTAFYLCASSRLTGIGGYTFGSGTRLTVV.

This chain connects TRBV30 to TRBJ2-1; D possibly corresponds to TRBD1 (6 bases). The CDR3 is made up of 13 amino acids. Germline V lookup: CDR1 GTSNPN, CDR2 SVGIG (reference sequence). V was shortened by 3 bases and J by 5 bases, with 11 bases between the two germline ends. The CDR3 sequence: CAWRPTGNNEQFF. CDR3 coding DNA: TGTGCCTGGAGGCCCACAGGGAACAATGAGCAGTTCTTC.

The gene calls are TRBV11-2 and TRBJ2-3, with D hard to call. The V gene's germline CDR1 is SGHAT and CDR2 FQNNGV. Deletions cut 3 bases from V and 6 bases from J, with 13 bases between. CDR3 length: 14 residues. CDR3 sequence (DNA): TGTGCCAGCAGCTTTGCAGTCGTCGCTGATACGCAGTATTTT. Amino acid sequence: CASSFAVVADTQYF.

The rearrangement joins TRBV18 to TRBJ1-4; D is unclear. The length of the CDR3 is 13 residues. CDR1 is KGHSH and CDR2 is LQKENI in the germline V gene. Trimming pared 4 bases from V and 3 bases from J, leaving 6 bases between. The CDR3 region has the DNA TGTGCCAGCTCACTCGGTCCTAATGAAAAACTGTTTTTT. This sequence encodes CASSLGPNEKLFF.

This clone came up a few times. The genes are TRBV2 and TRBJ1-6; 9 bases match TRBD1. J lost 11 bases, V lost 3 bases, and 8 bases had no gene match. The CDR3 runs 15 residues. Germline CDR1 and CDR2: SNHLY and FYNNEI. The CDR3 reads CASSERGQGYTPLHF. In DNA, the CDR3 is TGTGCCAGCAGTGAGCGGGGACAGGGTTATACACCCCTCCACTTT. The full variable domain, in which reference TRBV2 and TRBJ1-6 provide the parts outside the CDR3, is EPEVTQTPSHQVTQMGQEVILRCVPISNHLYFYWYRQILGQKVEFLVSFYNNEISEKSEIFDDQFSVERPDGSNFTLKIRSTKLEDSAMYFCASSERGQGYTPLHFGNGTRLTVT.

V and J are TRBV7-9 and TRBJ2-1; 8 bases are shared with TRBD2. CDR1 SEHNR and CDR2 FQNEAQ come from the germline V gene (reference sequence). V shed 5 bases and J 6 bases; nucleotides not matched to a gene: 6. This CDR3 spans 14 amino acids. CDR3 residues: CASSPGGPSNEQFF. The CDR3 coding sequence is TGTGCCAGCAGCCCGGGGGGGCCCTCCAATGAGCAGTTCTTC.

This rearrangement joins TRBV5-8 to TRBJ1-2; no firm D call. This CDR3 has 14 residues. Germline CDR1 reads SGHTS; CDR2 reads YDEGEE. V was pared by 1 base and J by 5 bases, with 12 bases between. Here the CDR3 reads CASSLLQREYGYTF. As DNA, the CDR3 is TGTGCCAGCAGCTTGTTACAGAGGGAGTATGGCTACACCTTC.

CDR3 in DNA: TGCGCCAGCAGCTTGGTGGACAGGGGGCTTCGAATAGGGCACGAGGAGCAGTATTTT. It codes for CASSLVDRGLRIGHEEQYF. The V call is TRBV5-1, the J call TRBJ2-3; TRBD1 agrees at 11 bases. Per germline, CDR1 SGHRS and CDR2 YFSETQ. The J segment lost 11 bases and the V segment lost 0 bases, leaving 20 bases of the junction unmatched. CDR3 length equals 19 residues.

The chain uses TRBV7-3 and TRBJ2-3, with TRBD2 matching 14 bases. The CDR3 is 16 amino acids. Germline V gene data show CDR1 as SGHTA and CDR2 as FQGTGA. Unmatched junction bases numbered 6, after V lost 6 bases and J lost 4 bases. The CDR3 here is CASSSTSGGASDTQYF. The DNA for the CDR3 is TGTGCCAGCAGTTCGACTAGCGGGGGGGCCTCAGATACGCAGTATTTT. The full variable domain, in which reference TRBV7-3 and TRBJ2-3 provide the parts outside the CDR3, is GAGVSQTPSNKVTEKGKYVELRCDPISGHTALYWYRQSLGQGPEFLIYFQGTGAADDSGLPNDRFFAVRPEGSVSTLKIQRTERGDSAVYLCASSSTSGGASDTQYFGPGTRLTVL.

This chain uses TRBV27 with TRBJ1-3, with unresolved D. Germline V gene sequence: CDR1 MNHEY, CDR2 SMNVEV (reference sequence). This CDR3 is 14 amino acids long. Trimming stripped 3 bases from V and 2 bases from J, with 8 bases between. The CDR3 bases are TGTGCCAGCAGTTTCACGGTCCCTGGAAACACCATATATTTT. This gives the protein CASSFTVPGNTIYF.

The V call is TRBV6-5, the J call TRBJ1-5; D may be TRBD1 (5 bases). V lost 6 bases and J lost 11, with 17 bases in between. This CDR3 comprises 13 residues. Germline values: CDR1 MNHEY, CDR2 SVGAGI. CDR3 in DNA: TGTGCCAGCAGCCCCCCTGGGGCCCCGGCCCAGCATTTT. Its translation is CASSPPGAPAQHF.

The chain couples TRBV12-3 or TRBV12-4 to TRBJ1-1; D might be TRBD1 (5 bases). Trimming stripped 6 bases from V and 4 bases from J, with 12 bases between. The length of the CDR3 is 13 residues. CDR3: CASSIGGGTEAFF. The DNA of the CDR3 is TGTGCCAGCAGCATTGGGGGGGGCACTGAAGCTTTCTTT.

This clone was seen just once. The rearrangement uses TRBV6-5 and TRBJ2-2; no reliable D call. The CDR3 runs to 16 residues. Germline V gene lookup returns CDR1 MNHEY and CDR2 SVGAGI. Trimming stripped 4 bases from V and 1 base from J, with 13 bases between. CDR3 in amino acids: CASSLLPTENTGELFF. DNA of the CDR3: TGTGCCAGCAGTTTACTTCCTACAGAGAACACCGGGGAGCTGTTTTTT.

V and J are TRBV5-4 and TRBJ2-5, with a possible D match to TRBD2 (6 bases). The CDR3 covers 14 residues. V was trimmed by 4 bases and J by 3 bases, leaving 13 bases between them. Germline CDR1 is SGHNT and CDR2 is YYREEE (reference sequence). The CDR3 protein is CASSGSRREETQYF. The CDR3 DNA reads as TGTGCCAGCAGCGGAAGTCGGAGGGAAGAGACCCAGTACTTC.

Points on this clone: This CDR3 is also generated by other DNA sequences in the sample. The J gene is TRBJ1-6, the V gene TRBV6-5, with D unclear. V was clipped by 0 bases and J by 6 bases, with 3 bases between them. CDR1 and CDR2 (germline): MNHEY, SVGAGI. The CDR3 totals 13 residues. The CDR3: CASSYSLNSPLHF. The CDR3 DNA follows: TGTGCCAGCAGTTACTCCCTTAATTCACCCCTCCACTTT.

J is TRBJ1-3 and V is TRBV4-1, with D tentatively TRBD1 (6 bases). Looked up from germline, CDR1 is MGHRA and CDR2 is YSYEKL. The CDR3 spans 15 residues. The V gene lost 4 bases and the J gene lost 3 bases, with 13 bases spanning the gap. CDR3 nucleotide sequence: TGCGCCAGCAGCCCGGGGGGCAGCTATGGAAACACCATATATTTT. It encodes CASSPGGSYGNTIYF.

The CDR3 spells CASRDRRDEAFF. The DNA of the CDR3 is TGTGCCAGCAGGGACAGGAGAGATGAAGCTTTCTTT. The V gene is TRBV2, the J gene TRBJ1-1; the match to TRBD1 covers 7 bases. This CDR3 contains 12 residues. V shed 6 bases and J 7 bases; nucleotides not matched to a gene: 5. CDR1 is SNHLY and CDR2 is FYNNEI in the germline V gene.

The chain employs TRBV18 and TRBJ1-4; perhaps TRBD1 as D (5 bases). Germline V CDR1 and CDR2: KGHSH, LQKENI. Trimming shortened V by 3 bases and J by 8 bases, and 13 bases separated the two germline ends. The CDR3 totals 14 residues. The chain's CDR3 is CASSPGTAREKLFF. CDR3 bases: TGTGCCAGCTCACCGGGGACTGCGAGGGAAAAACTGTTTTTT.

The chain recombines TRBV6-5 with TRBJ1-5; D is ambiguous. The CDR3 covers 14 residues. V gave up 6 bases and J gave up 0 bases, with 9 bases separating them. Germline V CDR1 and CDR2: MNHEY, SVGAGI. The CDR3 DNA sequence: TGTGCCAGCAGCCGAGGATATAGCAATCAGCCCCAGCATTTT. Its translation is CASSRGYSNQPQHF.

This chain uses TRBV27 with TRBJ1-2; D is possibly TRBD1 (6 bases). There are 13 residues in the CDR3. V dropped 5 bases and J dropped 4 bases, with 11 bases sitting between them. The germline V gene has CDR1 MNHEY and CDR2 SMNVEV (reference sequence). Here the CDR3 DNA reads TGTGCCAGCAGTAGGGGGTTCACCTATGGCTACACCTTC. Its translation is CASSRGFTYGYTF.